This paragraph reports one TCR beta chain. What it binds is unknown. The sample is drawn from a study of beta chain features in type 1 diabetes. Findings of the study overall: Resolution of whether HLA type affects TCRB rearrangement was not achieved here. Researchers cautioned that cDNA sequencing could over-represent cells with high TCR expression.

Expressed TCRB transcripts were sequenced, since all the RNA that had been isolated was reverse transcribed. The repertoire was sequenced with immunoSEQ multiplex PCR; TCRdb's copy has only in-frame clones and lacks some. This sample has around 200,000 clones, with around an eighth found just once. CDR3 length equals 12 residues. The V end lost 10 bases, the J end lost 3 bases, and 12 bases lay between the germline ends. The germline gives CDR1 SGHNT, CDR2 YENEEA. The receptor's source is a woman between 18 and 29 years old in good health. Input material: central memory CD4+ T cells from blood. The rearrangement links TRBV11-3 to TRBJ1-2, with D maybe TRBD1 (6 bases). CDR3: CATWTVDYGYTF. The CDR3 region has the DNA TGTGCCACCTGGACAGTCGACTATGGCTACACCTTC.